The 21 T cell receptor beta chains presented below share a single source sample, sequenced in a study of blood T cell repertoires in COVID-19. The data were produced by immunoSEQ multiplex PCR, yet TCRdb's version contains in-frame clones alone and is incomplete. The sample contains 300,000 or so clones, about 89% of which appear only once. Sequencing was done on a sample of peripheral blood. Every receptor here comes from a woman in her thirties or forties who had recovered from COVID-19.

This chain links TRBV9 with TRBJ2-7; a weak D match, TRBD1 (8 bases). Germline V lookup: CDR1 SGDLS, CDR2 YYNGEE. This CDR3 comprises 15 residues. V was clipped by 2 bases and J by 5 bases, with 17 bases between them. The CDR3 spells CASSVTTGEGHEQYF. In nucleotides, the CDR3 is TGTGCCAGCAGCGTTACGACAGGGGAGGGCCACGAGCAGTACTTC.

This clone was detected only a few times. The chain employs TRBV27 and TRBJ2-7; the D gene is possibly TRBD1 (6 bases). Trimming pared 6 bases from V and 5 bases from J, leaving 20 bases between. Germline V gene sequence: CDR1 MNHEY, CDR2 SMNVEV (reference sequence). The CDR3 extends over 15 amino acids. CDR3 loop: CASRDLSGTYHEQYF. CDR3 sequence (DNA): TGTGCCAGCAGAGACCTATCCGGGACATATCACGAGCAGTACTTC.

The rearrangement links TRBV5-1 to TRBJ2-2; no definite D call. Germline lookup yields CDR1 SGHRS and CDR2 YFSETQ. The CDR3 extends over 14 amino acids. V dropped 4 bases and J dropped 2 bases, with 9 bases sitting between them. This CDR3 reads CASSPILNTGELFF. Here the CDR3 DNA reads TGCGCCAGCAGCCCTATCTTAAACACCGGGGAGCTGTTTTTT. Full variable domain (outside the CDR3, taken from reference TRBV5-1 and TRBJ2-2): KAGVTQTPRYLIKTRGQQVTLSCSPISGHRSVSWYQQTPGQGLQFLFEYFSETQRNKGNFPGRFSGRQFSNSRSEMNVSTLELGDSALYLCASSPILNTGELFFGEGSRLTVL.

J is TRBJ2-2 and V is TRBV4-3, with TRBD1 as a possible D gene (6 bases). The CDR3 has 16 residues. The V gene lost 0 bases and the J gene lost 5 bases, with 13 bases spanning the gap. Germline CDR1 reads LGHNA; CDR2 reads YSLEER. Here the CDR3 DNA reads TGCGCCAGCAGCCAAGATTGGGGGCGAGGGACCGGGGAGCTGTTTTTT. It encodes CASSQDWGRGTGELFF.

V gene TRBV10-3 combines with J gene TRBJ1-2; no firm D call. The CDR3 covers 15 residues. V gave up 6 bases and J gave up 4 bases, with 18 bases separating them. The germline V gene encodes CDR1 ENHRY and CDR2 SYGVKD. CDR3 in amino acids: CAISQTGRRAYGYTF. The DNA of the CDR3 is TGTGCCATCAGCCAAACCGGGAGGAGGGCCTATGGCTACACCTTC.

The CDR3 sequence is CASSQVWGQGNTEAFF. The CDR3 coding sequence is TGCGCCAGCAGCCAAGTTTGGGGACAGGGGAACACTGAAGCTTTCTTT. V is TRBV4-1 and J is TRBJ1-1, with 9 bases aligning to TRBD1. The trim removed 1 base at V and 1 base at J, leaving 4 bases unmatched. CDR3 length: 16 amino acids. Germline V gene lookup returns CDR1 MGHRA and CDR2 YSYEKL.

This chain joins TRBV14 and TRBJ2-7, with 9 bases fitting TRBD1. The CDR3 contains 15 residues. The germline gives CDR1 SGHDN, CDR2 FVKESK. J gave up 4 bases and V 5 bases, and 9 bases lay outside the gene matches. Here the CDR3 DNA reads TGTGCCAGCAGCAGACCGGGGACAGGGTCGTACGAGCAGTACTTC. Amino acid sequence: CASSRPGTGSYEQYF.

The V gene is TRBV5-1, the J gene TRBJ2-7, with TRBD2 as a possible D gene (5 bases). Germline V gene data show CDR1 as SGHRS and CDR2 as YFSETQ. CDR3 size: 14 residues. Between the trimmed V and J ends, which lost 0 bases and 3 bases, there was a span of 10 bases. The CDR3 DNA is TGCGCCAGCAGCTTGGCCGGCGACTACTACGAGCAGTACTTC. This translates into CASSLAGDYYEQYF.

The chain's CDR3 is CASSARAGSTEAFF. CDR3 nucleotides: TGTGCCAGCAGCGCGCGTGCGGGGTCCACTGAAGCTTTCTTT. The chain employs TRBV5-4 and TRBJ1-1; D not resolved. V lost 4 bases, J lost 4 bases, and 14 bases lay in between. Germline V lookup: CDR1 SGHNT, CDR2 YYREEE (reference sequence). CDR3 length: 14 residues.

This clone showed up just a few times. The chain carries TRBV5-5 and TRBJ1-1; perhaps TRBD1 as D (5 bases). This CDR3 is 14 amino acids long. Germline CDR1 SGHKS, CDR2 YYEKEE (reference sequence). V shed 1 base and J shed 6 bases, with 13 bases lying between them. CDR3 region: CASSLLQGGAEAFF. The CDR3 coding sequence is TGTGCCAGCAGCTTGTTGCAGGGAGGGGCTGAAGCTTTCTTT.

The chain employs TRBV2 and TRBJ2-7; no reliable D call. The germline gives CDR1 SNHLY, CDR2 FYNNEI. Trimming left V 2 bases short and J 7 bases short, with 9 bases between. The CDR3 extends over 12 amino acids. CDR3 sequence (DNA): TGTGCCAGCAGTGAATATCGGTGGGAGCAGTACTTC. Translation: CASSEYRWEQYF.

This clone was recorded once. The chain combines TRBV12-5 with TRBJ2-3, with 10 bases lining up with TRBD1. In germline, CDR1 is LGHNT, CDR2 FRNRAP. This CDR3 is built from 16 residues. With V trimmed by 2 bases and J by 6 bases, 8 bases remained unmatched. The CDR3 nucleotides read TGTGCTAGTGGTTTGTTTCGGGGACAGGGGTGGGATACGCAGTATTTT. Amino acids: CASGLFRGQGWDTQYF.

The CDR3 region is CASSRVRTGVYEQYF. In nucleotides, the CDR3 is TGCGCCAGCAGCCGGGTTCGGACAGGGGTATACGAGCAGTACTTC. The rearrangement uses TRBV23-1 and TRBJ2-7; TRBD1 matches at 9 bases. TRBV23-1 is placed among ORFs of uncertain function. The J segment lost 4 bases and the V segment lost 6 bases, leaving 10 bases of the junction unmatched. The CDR3 consists of 15 residues.

The J gene is TRBJ2-7, the V gene TRBV11-3; the match to TRBD2 covers 8 bases. The length of the CDR3 is 18 residues. The V segment lost 1 base and the J segment 6 bases; nucleotides outside the gene matches: 17. Germline assignment: CDR1 SGHNT and CDR2 YENEEA. CDR3: CASSLGSTGGPKYSEQYF. In DNA, the CDR3 is TGTGCCAGCAGCTTAGGTTCGACGGGGGGGCCCAAGTATTCCGAGCAGTACTTC.

This chain links TRBV4-3 with TRBJ1-5, with TRBD1 as a possible D gene (5 bases). V shed 4 bases and J shed 1 base, with 8 bases lying between them. CDR1 and CDR2 (germline): LGHNA, YSLEER. The CDR3 covers 14 residues. The CDR3 sequence is CASSRTLSNQPQHF. CDR3 nucleotides: TGCGCCAGCAGCCGGACACTGAGCAATCAGCCCCAGCATTTT.

V is TRBV7-3 and J is TRBJ2-2; tentatively, D is TRBD2 (7 bases). The CDR3 totals 14 residues. The ends were cut back, 4 bases at V and 7 bases at J, with 13 bases in the middle. Germline lookup yields CDR1 SGHTA and CDR2 FQGTGA. CDR3 sequence: CASSSRGANGELFF. CDR3 nucleotide sequence: TGTGCCAGCAGCTCACGGGGGGCCAACGGGGAGCTGTTTTTT.

The rearrangement joins TRBV5-1 to TRBJ1-4; 10 nucleotides align to TRBD1. The CDR3 spans 15 residues. V shed 4 bases and J 6 bases; nucleotides not matched to a gene: 6. Germline CDR1 reads SGHRS; CDR2 reads YFSETQ. CDR3 nucleotides: TGCGCCAGCAGCATCAACGGACAGGGGGATGAAAAACTGTTTTTT. It yields the protein CASSINGQGDEKLFF.

Concerning this clone itself: In the same sample, other DNA sequences code for this CDR3. This chain uses TRBV5-1 with TRBJ1-1, with a tentative D call TRBD1 (6 bases). This CDR3 contains 13 residues. V lost 3 bases and J lost 5, with 11 bases in between. CDR1 SGHRS and CDR2 YFSETQ come from the germline V gene. CDR3 in amino acids: CASSSLGGTEAFF. In DNA, the CDR3 is TGCGCCAGCAGCTCATTAGGGGGAACTGAAGCTTTCTTT.

The chain combines TRBV7-9 with TRBJ1-2; no definite D call. V lost 1 base, J lost 7 bases, and 7 bases lay in between. Germline V gene lookup returns CDR1 SEHNR and CDR2 FQNEAQ (reference sequence). The CDR3 extends over 12 amino acids. The CDR3 coding sequence is TGTGCCAGCAGCTTAGGTGAGCGTGGCTACACCTTC. This translates into CASSLGERGYTF.

V usage is TRBV5-1 and J usage is TRBJ2-3, with 10 bases matching TRBD1. Germline V gene lookup returns CDR1 SGHRS and CDR2 YFSETQ. The CDR3 length is 16 residues. Trimming at V came to 1 base and at J to 3 bases, leaving 5 bases not matched to a gene. The CDR3 reads CASSLQGQGMTDTQYF. The CDR3 DNA follows: TGCGCCAGCAGCTTGCAGGGACAGGGGATGACAGATACGCAGTATTTT.

The chain carries TRBV19 and TRBJ1-6, with D uncertain. Between the trimmed V and J ends, which lost 3 bases and 9 bases, there was a span of 9 bases. The germline gives CDR1 LNHDA, CDR2 SQIVND (reference sequence). This CDR3 has 13 residues. In nucleotides, the CDR3 is TGTGCCAGTAGTATCGACGCGGGTTCACCCCTCCACTTT. This translates into CASSIDAGSPLHF.